Following are 14 T cell receptor beta chains from one sample sequenced in a study of blood T cell repertoires in COVID-19. Produced via immunoSEQ multiplex PCR; TCRdb's table is partial and in-frame only. Of around 360,000 clones in the sample, around 87% were seen once. Sequenced sample: PBMCs or T cells enriched from blood (not recorded which). These receptors were taken from a middle-aged man in a cohort exposed to, infected with or recovered from COVID-19 (not recorded which).

The CDR3 region has the DNA TGTGCCTGGGGGATGCAGGAAAACTATGGCTACACCTTC. Translated: CAWGMQENYGYTF. The J gene is TRBJ1-2, the V gene TRBV30; D unclear. The V gene's germline CDR1 is GTSNPN and CDR2 SVGIG (reference sequence). The CDR3 runs 13 residues. V lost 5 bases and J lost 2, with 12 bases in between.

The J gene is TRBJ1-6, the V gene TRBV20-1; weak D call: TRBD1 (5 bases). The CDR3 length is 14 residues. Trimming removed 5 bases at V and 7 bases at J, with 15 bases between. The germline CDR1 and CDR2 sequences are DFQATT and SNEGSKA (reference sequence). The CDR3 loop reads CSARGSGNNSPLHF. The CDR3 nucleotides are TGCAGTGCTCGTGGGTCAGGGAACAATTCACCCCTCCACTTT.

V is TRBV5-4 and J is TRBJ2-2; TRBD1 matches at 10 bases. V dropped 2 bases and J dropped 2; count of bases not matched to a gene: 3. CDR3 length equals 16 residues. Germline CDR1 is SGHNT and CDR2 is YYREEE (reference sequence). CDR3: CASSLGQGVNTGELFF. As DNA, the CDR3 is TGTGCCAGCAGCTTAGGACAGGGGGTTAACACCGGGGAGCTGTTTTTT.

This chain joins TRBV20-1 and TRBJ2-7; the match to TRBD2 covers 8 bases. Germline trimming cut 3 bases from V and 4 bases from J; bases unmatched to any gene: 8. Germline V gene lookup returns CDR1 DFQATT and CDR2 SNEGSKA (reference sequence). The CDR3 is made up of 14 amino acids. CDR3 nucleotides: TGCAGTGCTAGTTTCCCCCAGCGGGGGTACGAGCAGTACTTC. It specifies CSASFPQRGYEQYF.

Here the CDR3 reads CAISDLGLAGQSSYNEQFF. CDR3 sequence (DNA): TGTGCCATCAGTGACCTAGGACTAGCGGGGCAGAGCTCCTACAATGAGCAGTTCTTC. The chain combines TRBV10-3 with TRBJ2-1; 12 bases match TRBD2. Germline lookup yields CDR1 ENHRY and CDR2 SYGVKD. V shed 3 bases, J shed 0 bases, and the junction held 9 bases outside the gene matches. The CDR3 sequence is 19 residues long.

The rearrangement links TRBV27 to TRBJ2-5; TRBD2 matches at 11 bases. The CDR3 runs 17 residues. Germline V gene sequence: CDR1 MNHEY, CDR2 SMNVEV (reference sequence). J lost 3 bases, V lost 4 bases, and 10 bases had no gene match. CDR3 sequence (DNA): TGTGCCAGCAGTTCCTTAACGGGACTAGCGGTAGAAGAGACCCAGTACTTC. Amino acid sequence: CASSSLTGLAVEETQYF.

This chain links TRBV28 with TRBJ1-1; 8 bases line up with TRBD1. Germline V gene data show CDR1 as MDHEN and CDR2 as SYDVKM. V lost 6 bases to trimming and J lost 4 bases; unmatched junction nucleotides: 7. The CDR3 is 14 amino acids. This chain's CDR3 is CASRNGQGFTEAFF. The CDR3 DNA sequence: TGTGCCAGCAGGAACGGACAGGGATTCACTGAAGCTTTCTTT.

J is TRBJ1-5 and V is TRBV7-8, with 10 positions matching TRBD1. The CDR3 is made up of 18 amino acids. Germline V gene sequence: CDR1 SGHVS, CDR2 FQNEAQ. V was pared by 0 bases and J by 4 bases, with 9 bases of the junction left unmatched. The CDR3 bases are TGTGCCAGCAGCTTAGCGGACAGGGGGAATATCGGGAATCAGCCCCAGCATTTT. Encoded protein: CASSLADRGNIGNQPQHF.

The V call is TRBV19, the J call TRBJ2-5; 9 nucleotides line up with TRBD2. With 5 bases clipped from V and 5 bases from J, the junction kept 15 bases outside the gene matches. Looked up from germline, CDR1 is LNHDA and CDR2 is SQIVND (reference sequence). The CDR3 spans 17 residues. CDR3 protein: CASSSRLAEKFKETQYF. The DNA for the CDR3 is TGTGCCAGTAGTTCCCGACTAGCGGAGAAATTTAAGGAGACCCAGTACTTC.

This chain connects TRBV7-8 to TRBJ2-1, with 7 bases that match TRBD2. From germline, CDR1 is SGHVS and CDR2 FQNEAQ. Losses at the gene ends were 2 bases for V and 4 bases for J; bases not matched to a gene: 8. CDR3 length: 16 amino acids. CDR3 region: CASSLNGGSSYNEQFF. CDR3 sequence (DNA): TGTGCCAGCAGCTTAAATGGCGGGAGTTCATACAATGAGCAGTTCTTC.

The chain joins TRBV5-1 to TRBJ2-2; a weak D match, TRBD1 (6 bases). The germline V gene encodes CDR1 SGHRS and CDR2 YFSETQ. The CDR3 is made up of 18 amino acids. The V end was cut by 0 bases, the J end by 0 bases, with 15 bases between. The CDR3 DNA follows: TGCGCCAGCAGCTTGGTTGGACGACAGGCCGCGAACACCGGGGAGCTGTTTTTT. Encoded protein: CASSLVGRQAANTGELFF.

This chain joins TRBV14 and TRBJ2-7, with a weak D call TRBD1 (5 bases). The germline V and J ends were trimmed by 3 bases and 0 bases, with 12 bases remaining between them. This CDR3 contains 15 residues. Germline assignment: CDR1 SGHDN and CDR2 FVKESK. The CDR3 DNA is TGTGCCAGCAGCCAGGGGCACGGTAGCTCCTACGAGCAGTACTTC. Translation: CASSQGHGSSYEQYF.

The genes are TRBV3-1 (or the pseudogene TRBV3-2) and TRBJ2-3; 11 bases line up with TRBD2. The J segment lost 0 bases and the V segment lost 4 bases, leaving 6 bases of the junction unmatched. Germline CDR1 LGHDT, CDR2 YNNKEL (reference sequence). CDR3 length: 17 amino acids. The chain's CDR3 is CASSRKGLAASTDTQYF. CDR3 bases: TGTGCCAGCAGCCGCAAGGGACTAGCGGCTAGCACAGATACGCAGTATTTT.

This clone has more than one count but fewer than ten. J is TRBJ2-2 and V is TRBV30; D is perhaps TRBD2 (5 bases). Trimming pared 2 bases from V and 7 bases from J, leaving 11 bases between. The CDR3 contains 13 residues. CDR1 GTSNPN and CDR2 SVGIG come from the germline V gene (reference sequence). The CDR3 sequence is CAWSSADVGELFF. CDR3 in DNA: TGTGCCTGGAGTTCAGCGGACGTCGGGGAGCTGTTTTTT. Full variable domain (remainder filled in from reference TRBV30 and TRBJ2-2): SQTIHQWPATLVQPVGSPLSLECTVEGTSNPNLYWYRQAAGRGLQLLFYSVGIGQISSEVPQNLSASRPQDRQFILSSKKLLLSDSGFYLCAWSSADVGELFFGEGSRLTVL.